This record concerns one T cell receptor beta chain sequence. No antigen is known for it. Per-base qualities were not stored, and no clone one base away is much larger. This specimen's time point label, interpreted: baseline before first vaccination. Vaccinee samples came from UK trials COV001 and COV002, including a single-blind randomized controlled phase 2/3 trial of AZD1222 (ChAdOx1 nCoV-19) in healthy adults. For TCRbeta chain sequencing, PBMC samples from trial participants were taken at day 0 and at day 28 after the second dose. The CDR3 regions of human TCRbeta chains were analyzed by immunosequencing. The authors' analysis ran thus. Repertoire TCRs were matched against a reference library of SARS-CoV-2-specific TCRs generated with the MIRA antigen-specificity platform. Breadth meant the fraction of unique TCRs that were SARS-CoV-2-associated, whereas depth meant the fraction of total T cells that were SARS-CoV-2-associated. Each spike-specific TCR was assigned to its reactive spike region and to a CD4 or CD8 class using the MIRA data. Log10-transformed breadth and depth values were compared by one-way ANOVA with Sidak's multiple comparisons tests. TCRdb obtained this table from immuneACCESS and retained in-frame rearrangements with V and J assigned. These tables miss some clones; where compared with another copy, unresolved V genes account for less than half of the shortfall, and the remainder is unexplained. D and trimming come from the DNA, and the V and J calls and clone size come from that table. The sample contains more than 80,000 clones, approximately 85% of them found a single time. 5.8% of the sample is in the top ten clones.

This sample is part of a study of T cell responses to AZD1222 COVID-19 vaccine (dated by TCRdb to the early 2020s). For the wider study: AZD1222 recipients with second doses at about 4 weeks or about 12 weeks were pooled, because spike-specific TCR depth and breadth did not differ between schedules. A total of under 250 trial participants underwent TCR sequencing, of whom nearly 210 had received two doses of AZD1222 and 26 had received two doses of the MenACWY control vaccine. Trial participants were enrolled into age subgroups of 18-55, 56-69 and 70-plus years, which contained approximately 150, 28 and 58 TCR-sequenced participants, respectively.

What the study reported, not specific to this receptor: Most participants were white British and females outnumbered males, and the authors suggested that clonal diversity may have been underestimated. No day 14 peak-response samples were available, so repertoires were characterized only after the peak T cell response. CD4 TCRs associated with the vaccine covered the entire spike protein, and the dominant responses were in regions 160-218 and 743-854. The 56-69-year group was small, and its depth increase did not reach significance, likely because of low power. Reportedly, almost half of the unique spike-specific TCRs recognized epitopes lying outside the regions that are mutated in the B.1.351 and B.1.1.7 variants. After two AZD1222 doses, both the breadth and the depth of spike-specific TCRs were significantly higher than at day 0 and than in MenACWY recipients. Conclusions about previously exposed vaccinees are limited because only 5 or 6 AZD1222 recipients were SARS-CoV-2 seropositive at baseline.

This sample comprised peripheral blood, obtained on day 0 of AZD1222 vaccination. This clonotype originated in an adult in good health.

The CDR3 amino acid sequence is: CASSEAGGWDSPLHF. Read as DNA, the sequence is TGTGCCAGCAGTGAAGCGGGGGGTTGGGATTCACCCCTCCACTTT. This sequence uses TRBV6-1 and TRBJ1-6; matching of 5 bases hints at TRBD1 as the D gene. The V end loses 0 bases and the J end loses 8 bases, and a stretch of 11 bases separates them. Taken from the germline V gene, the CDR1 and CDR2 loops are MNHNS and SASEGT. From the cysteine through the phenylalanine, the CDR3 covers 15 amino acids. The DNA shown is the 45-base CDR3, in frame from base 1.